A selection of T cell receptor beta chains follows, all from one sample in a study of T-cell memory formation after mild COVID-19. TCRdb re-analysed the 5' RACE reads in MiXCR, keeping a single row per CDR3 protein. The sample shows about half a million distinct CDR3 sequences, 18% of them seen only once. Sequencing was carried out using PBMCs or a T cell subset sorted from them (not recorded which). The receptors here all came from an adult woman who had mild COVID-19 (a few samples of this study predate the infection). Cell type and time point are not known. Both conserved end residues are part of each CDR3. Each record gives: CDR3 protein, CDR3 DNA, V gene, clone size, J gene, D gene. D genes are given only for firm matches. Clone size, where shown, is once, few, many, or a class for clones that have expanded.

CDR3: CASSSLPGQGYGYTF; DNA: TGTGCCAGCAGTTCCCTCCCGGGACAGGGTTACGGCTACACCTTC; V: TRBV5-5; size: -; J: TRBJ1-2; D: TRBD1
CDR3: CASSPWTGGTDTQYF; DNA: TGTGCCAGCAGCCCATGGACAGGGGGCACAGATACGCAGTATTTT; V: TRBV7-6; size: many; J: TRBJ2-3; D: TRBD1
CDR3: CASSLGPGGLEKLFF; DNA: TGTGCCAGCAGCTTAGGTCCTGGTGGGTTGGAAAAACTGTTTTTT; V: TRBV7-2; size: few; J: TRBJ1-4; D: -
CDR3: CASSPGLVNEQFF; DNA: TGTGCCAGCTCACCGGGACTAGTGAATGAGCAGTTCTTC; V: TRBV18; size: many; J: TRBJ2-1; D: TRBD2
CDR3: CASSYPGKGTNEQYF; DNA: TGTGCCAGCAGTTACCCGGGAAAGGGCACGAACGAGCAGTACTTC; V: TRBV6-5; size: -; J: TRBJ2-7; D: -
CDR3: CATSRDRANEKLFF; DNA: TGTGCCACCAGCAGAGATCGGGCTAATGAAAAACTGTTTTTT; V: TRBV15; size: -; J: TRBJ1-4; D: -
CDR3: CASSLGGDGYEQYF; DNA: TGTGCCAGCAGCTTAGGCGGGGACGGCTACGAGCAGTACTTC; V: TRBV7-3; size: -; J: TRBJ2-7; D: -
CDR3: CASSLQLADTGELFF; DNA: TGCGCCAGCAGCTTGCAGCTAGCAGACACCGGGGAGCTGTTTTTT; V: TRBV5-1; size: few; J: TRBJ2-2; D: -
CDR3: CASVSGQYEQYF; DNA: TGTGCCAGCGTCTCGGGACAGTACGAGCAGTACTTC; V: TRBV19; size: few; J: TRBJ2-7; D: TRBD1
CDR3: CASSLGTSNFDEQFF; DNA: TGTGCCAGCAGTCTCGGGACTAGCAATTTCGATGAGCAGTTCTTC; V: TRBV12-1; size: -; J: TRBJ2-1; D: -
CDR3: CASSLIYGVPPADTQYF; DNA: TGTGCCAGCAGCTTGATTTACGGCGTCCCCCCGGCGGATACGCAGTATTTT; V: TRBV5-5; size: -; J: TRBJ2-3; D: -
CDR3: CASSRKGTSYEQYF; DNA: TGTGCCAGCAGCCGTAAGGGGACCTCGTACGAGCAGTACTTC; V: TRBV7-9; size: many; J: TRBJ2-7; D: -
CDR3: CSARDVSGGVSADTQYF; DNA: TGCAGTGCTAGAGATGTAAGCGGGGGAGTTAGCGCAGATACGCAGTATTTT; V: TRBV20-1; size: few; J: TRBJ2-3; D: TRBD2
CDR3: CASSQGFDGDFYF; DNA: TGTGCCAGCAGCCAAGGGTTCGACGGGGACTTCTACTTC; V: TRBV3-1; size: many; J: TRBJ2-4; D: -
CDR3: CASSLVSAGTAPEQYF; DNA: TGTGCCAGCAGCTTAGTTAGCGCAGGGACAGCGCCCGAGCAGTACTTC; V: TRBV7-9; size: -; J: TRBJ2-7; D: TRBD1
CDR3: CASSLAGLGYGEQYF; DNA: TGCGCCAGCAGCTTGGCGGGACTAGGGTATGGCGAGCAGTACTTC; V: TRBV5-1; size: -; J: TRBJ2-7; D: TRBD2
CDR3: CASSNGLAGVETQYF; DNA: TGTGCCAGCAGCAACGGACTAGCGGGAGTGGAGACCCAGTACTTC; V: TRBV7-2; size: -; J: TRBJ2-5; D: TRBD2
CDR3: CASSPLGGRNTEAFF; DNA: TGTGCCAGCAGCCCCCTCGGGGGGAGGAACACTGAAGCTTTCTTT; V: TRBV13; size: -; J: TRBJ1-1; D: -
CDR3: CASSLIRGGGEQYF; DNA: TGTGCCAGCAGCTTAATCAGGGGGGGCGGCGAGCAGTACTTC; V: TRBV7-2; size: many; J: TRBJ2-7; D: -
CDR3: CASTHRWGADEKLFF; DNA: TGTGCCAGCACCCATCGATGGGGGGCGGATGAAAAACTGTTTTTT; V: TRBV6-5; size: -; J: TRBJ1-4; D: -
CDR3: CASSIRGSQETQYF; DNA: TGTGCCAGCTCAATCAGGGGAAGCCAAGAGACCCAGTACTTC; V: TRBV18; size: few; J: TRBJ2-5; D: -
CDR3: CASAGLTRDEQFF; DNA: TGTGCCAGCGCGGGGTTGACAAGAGATGAGCAGTTCTTC; V: TRBV19; size: few; J: TRBJ2-1; D: -
CDR3: CSAAKLAPFGNEQFF; DNA: TGCAGTGCTGCCAAGCTTGCCCCTTTTGGCAATGAGCAGTTCTTC; V: TRBV20-1; size: few; J: TRBJ2-1; D: -
CDR3: CASSLLTSGRRDEQFF; DNA: TGTGCCAGCAGCTTACTTACTAGCGGGAGACGCGATGAGCAGTTCTTC; V: TRBV7-9; size: -; J: TRBJ2-1; D: TRBD2
CDR3: CAISESSSYNEQFF; DNA: TGTGCCATCAGTGAGTCCTCCTCCTACAATGAGCAGTTCTTC; V: TRBV10-3; size: -; J: TRBJ2-1; D: -
CDR3: CASGTYGYTF; DNA: TGTGCCTCGGGAACCTATGGCTACACCTTC; V: TRBV30; size: -; J: TRBJ1-2; D: -
CDR3: CASSFSSDIQYF; DNA: TGTGCCAGCAGCTTCTCTTCTGACATTCAGTACTTC; V: TRBV7-2; size: -; J: TRBJ2-4; D: -
CDR3: CASSERDSQNLGAHAYEQYF; DNA: TGTGCCAGCAGTGAACGGGACAGTCAAAATCTGGGGGCGCACGCCTACGAGCAGTACTTC; V: TRBV6-1; size: few; J: TRBJ2-7; D: TRBD1
CDR3: CASSRTGTGVFEQYF; DNA: TGTGCCAGCAGCAGGACCGGGACAGGGGTCTTCGAGCAGTACTTC; V: TRBV7-9; size: -; J: TRBJ2-7; D: TRBD1
CDR3: CATSDLLAGAPDTQYF; DNA: TGTGCCACCAGTGATTTGCTGGCGGGAGCACCAGATACGCAGTATTTT; V: TRBV24-1; size: few; J: TRBJ2-3; D: TRBD2
CDR3: CASSLAPENYEQYF; DNA: TGTGCCAGCAGCTTAGCACCAGAAAACTACGAGCAGTACTTC; V: TRBV7-9; size: -; J: TRBJ2-7; D: -
CDR3: CASRQSLGNTIYF; DNA: TGTGCCAGCAGACAGTCCTTAGGAAACACCATATATTTT; V: TRBV12-3/TRBV12-4; size: -; J: TRBJ1-3; D: -
CDR3: CAIRLAGGQGETQYF; DNA: TGTGCCATCAGACTAGCGGGGGGACAAGGAGAGACCCAGTACTTC; V: TRBV10-3; size: -; J: TRBJ2-5; D: TRBD2
CDR3: CATSISKGDRASYGYTF; DNA: TGTGCCACCAGCATCAGTAAAGGGGACAGGGCGTCCTATGGCTACACCTTC; V: TRBV15; size: -; J: TRBJ1-2; D: TRBD1
CDR3: CASSVAQGQETQYF; DNA: TGTGCCAGCAGCGTAGCGCAGGGCCAAGAGACCCAGTACTTC; V: TRBV9; size: -; J: TRBJ2-5; D: -
CDR3: CASSYLRTTRADTQYF; DNA: TGTGCCAGCAGTTACTTAAGGACTACACGGGCGGATACGCAGTATTTT; V: TRBV6-2/TRBV6-3; size: few; J: TRBJ2-3; D: -
CDR3: CASSDPHGTSNYGYTF; DNA: TGTGCCAGCAGTGATCCCCATGGGACAAGTAACTATGGCTACACCTTC; V: TRBV25-1; size: -; J: TRBJ1-2; D: -
CDR3: CASSLEAGERTDTQYF; DNA: TGTGCCAGCAGCTTGGAAGCAGGCGAAAGGACAGATACGCAGTATTTT; V: TRBV5-4; size: -; J: TRBJ2-3; D: -
CDR3: CSARPSGGVYEQYF; DNA: TGCAGTGCTAGACCTAGCGGGGGAGTCTACGAGCAGTACTTC; V: TRBV20-1; size: few; J: TRBJ2-7; D: TRBD2
CDR3: CASSQVYVVGGPDLRYF; DNA: TGTGCCAGCAGCCAAGTATACGTGGTCGGGGGACCAGATTTGCGGTACTTC; V: TRBV4-2; size: -; J: TRBJ2-7; D: -
CDR3: CASSEERSGNTIYF; DNA: TGTGCCAGCAGTGAAGAAAGGTCTGGAAACACCATATATTTT; V: TRBV6-1; size: -; J: TRBJ1-3; D: -
CDR3: CASTLHNKETQYF; DNA: TGTGCCAGCACCCTCCACAACAAAGAGACCCAGTACTTC; V: TRBV6-2/TRBV6-3; size: -; J: TRBJ2-5; D: -
CDR3: CASSVGVVGTGELFF; DNA: TGTGCCAGCAGTGTAGGGGTCGTAGGTACCGGGGAGCTGTTTTTT; V: TRBV12-3/TRBV12-4; size: few; J: TRBJ2-2; D: -
CDR3: CASSLVYGTSGRARETQYF; DNA: TGTGCCAGCAGCTTAGTGTACGGGACTAGCGGGAGGGCCCGCGAGACCCAGTACTTC; V: TRBV7-2; size: -; J: TRBJ2-5; D: TRBD2
CDR3: CASTTLQGGVGELFF; DNA: TGTGCCAGCACCACACTCCAGGGGGGCGTCGGGGAGCTGTTTTTT; V: TRBV9; size: -; J: TRBJ2-2; D: -
CDR3: CASSRQGPGQPQHF; DNA: TGTGCCAGCAGTCGACAGGGACCTGGCCAGCCCCAGCATTTT; V: TRBV7-2; size: few; J: TRBJ1-5; D: TRBD1
CDR3: CASSPGDGLYEQYF; DNA: TGCGCCAGCAGCCCGGGGGACGGACTCTACGAGCAGTACTTC; V: TRBV5-1; size: -; J: TRBJ2-7; D: -